This TCR beta chain came from a study of a mutant IDH1 vaccine in newly diagnosed glioma. Background on the study: Pretreatment consisted of radiotherapy, temozolomide, or both, with most receiving both.

There are 10 residues in the CDR3. Germline assignment: CDR1 MNHNY and CDR2 SVGAGI (reference sequence). V lost 4 bases and J lost 7, with 1 base in between. The time point denotes: baseline, week 1 (first vaccination visit). Treatment reported: pre-vaccination baseline after standard-of-care therapy. Assay: immunoSEQ multiplex PCR; the TCRdb copy retains only in-frame clones and omits some. Of approximately 92,000 clones in the sample, about four fifths were seen once. The sample was PBMCs, taken from a glioma patient treated with radiotherapy, temozolomide or both. The chain is built from TRBV6-6 and TRBJ2-2; D unresolved. This clonotype was obtained from a middle-aged man with glioma. CDR3 in amino acids: CASSFGELFF. Here the CDR3 DNA reads TGTGCCAGCAGTTTCGGGGAGCTGTTTTTT.